This T cell receptor (beta chain) comes out of a study of blood T cells in healthy people across ages (dated by TCRdb to between 2014 and 2016). Notes on the research overall: In model experiments, template switching captured about one uniquely barcoded TCR beta cDNA molecule for every two T cells. The study measured age-related changes in TCR beta repertoire diversity using deep sequencing normalized with unique cDNA molecular identifiers. The donors were split into four age groups: young (average 16 years), middle-aged (over 35), aged (approximately 59) and long-lived (over 75). To avoid experimental bias, donors of different ages were spread randomly across the sequencing lanes. The study analyzed two additional independent replicas of 1 million unique cDNA reads from the same blood draw for two donors, one aged 18 to 30 and one aged 80 or older. The study at large found these results: Observed TCR beta diversity per million T cells fell roughly linearly with age, and a significant reduction was already apparent by age around 36. Estimates of total diversity from one million sequenced T cells were regarded as lower bounds and underestimates. Bulk unsorted PBMC profiling prevented conclusive comparison of naive and antigen-experienced compartments. There was a strong correlation between observed TCR beta diversity and the percentage of naive T cells measured by flow cytometry. Compared with the aged group, more naive CD4+ T cells, fewer expanded clones and increased TCR diversity were shown by the long-lived group, suggesting age selection. Because donor CMV infection status was unknown, age-related changes in expanded clonotypes were potentially confounded.

This clonotype was observed at least ten times. Its antigen remains undetermined. Base qualities were left out, and no much larger clone turns up one base away. The library was prepared using 5' RACE. TCRdb shows the sequencer as Illumina HiSeq 2500. A second about 7 to 11 cycle PCR used a sample-barcoded 5' primer and a J-beta primer mix. Each TCR beta cDNA molecule received a unique molecular identifier from a template-switch 5' adaptor carrying 12 random nucleotides. Each sample yielded at least 2.5 million CDR3-containing paired-end reads. All of the RNA was converted into first-strand cDNA using the Mint cDNA synthesis kit, with a TRBC-specific oligonucleotide serving as the primer. Following uracil-DNA glycosylase treatment, all cDNA underwent a first 18-cycle PCR with the universal primers M1SS and BC2_uni_R. Turning to the authors' computational methods: For normalization, 1 million high-quality reads, each with a distinct molecular identifier, were randomly selected from each sample. Reads sharing molecular identifiers were discarded rather than binned into consensus sequences. MiTCR, with a Q25 quality threshold and the strictest error-elimination algorithm, was used for CDR3 identification, clonotype clustering and error correction. A nonparametric unseen species model using Euler transformation provided a lower-bound estimate of total TCR beta diversity. TCRdb handled the public reads itself, with Q25 trimming in fastp and clone calling in MiXCR, and kept productive beta chains. Each entry is one CDR3 protein sequence, shown with its most common DNA and genes. TCRdb's processing, not the study's, gives the V and J calls here. Present in this sample are about 280,000 distinct CDR3 sequences, roughly 27% of which were seen just once. Of the sample, 29% falls within the top ten clones.

The approximately 39 donors, aged about 6 to 90 years, were systemically healthy Caucasian individuals from Russia. Around 10 milliliters of peripheral blood were drawn from each donor into EDTA-treated Vacutainer tubes. PBMCs were isolated by Ficoll-Paque density-gradient centrifugation, with at least 6.5 million obtained per sample. Trizol reagent was used to extract total RNA from PBMCs, with at least 5 micrograms per sample. The percentages of naive CD45RAhigh/CD27high T cells were determined by flow cytometry on a PBMC aliquot from every donor. The TCR was taken from a woman aged 70-85 years in good health. The sequenced sample was blood.

The base sequence is TGCGCCAGCAGCTTGGCGATTACCGGGGAGCTGTTTTTT. This is translated as CASSLAITGELFF. This chain joins TRBV5-1 to TRBJ2-2; too little of a D gene remains to name it. There are 13 amino acids in the CDR3, from cysteine to phenylalanine inclusive. Here the CDR3 DNA is all that survives: 39 bases in frame from base 1. Via the germline V gene, CDR1 is SGHRS and CDR2 YFSETQ. Deletion took 0 bases off V and 5 bases off J, with a span of 5 bases between the germline ends.